This entry concerns a single T cell receptor beta chain. Its antigen is as yet unknown. The V gene lost 8 bases and the J gene lost 6 bases, with 11 bases spanning the gap. The CDR3 has 12 residues. Per the germline V gene, CDR1 is MNHEY and CDR2 is SVGAGI. Amplification used 60 Vbeta primers and 13 Jbeta primers. Generated by immunoSEQ multiplex PCR, the TCRdb table keeps only in-frame clones and is missing some. The sample contains roughly 290,000 clones, around nine tenths of which appear only once. These data are taken from a study of cytomegalovirus exposure and HLA in healthy donors. Study observations and caveats: It was shown in a later analysis that HLA-associated TCR beta chains were more clonally expanded than other, equally common chains.

This clonotype was sampled from a woman in her late teens or twenties in good health and CMV-seronegative. Material for sequencing was PBMCs. The V gene is TRBV6-5, the J gene TRBJ2-4; D might be TRBD2 (5 bases). The CDR3 DNA is TGTGCCAGCGGGCGGGTCGGAAACATTCAGTACTTC. It is translated as CASGRVGNIQYF.